The present TCR beta chain was sequenced within a study of CXCR3-negative and CXCR3-positive naive CD8 T cells. 5' RACE with UMI labels generated the TRB cDNA libraries. Each CDR3 protein gets one entry in TCRdb, which reprocessed the 5' RACE reads and gives no DNA. There are tens of thousands of distinct CDR3 sequences in the sample, with under 15% held by the top ten. There are 18 residues in the CDR3. CDR1 is ENHRY and CDR2 is SYGVKD in the germline V gene. The clonotype was recovered from a human donor in good health. Some clones in this sample may be carry-over from other donors' samples. This chain joins TRBV10-3 and TRBJ2-3; the D gene TCRdb calls, TRBD1, cannot be checked with no DNA. Input material: memory CD8+ T cells from blood. The CDR3 loop reads CAISEEERSRAGTDTQYF.